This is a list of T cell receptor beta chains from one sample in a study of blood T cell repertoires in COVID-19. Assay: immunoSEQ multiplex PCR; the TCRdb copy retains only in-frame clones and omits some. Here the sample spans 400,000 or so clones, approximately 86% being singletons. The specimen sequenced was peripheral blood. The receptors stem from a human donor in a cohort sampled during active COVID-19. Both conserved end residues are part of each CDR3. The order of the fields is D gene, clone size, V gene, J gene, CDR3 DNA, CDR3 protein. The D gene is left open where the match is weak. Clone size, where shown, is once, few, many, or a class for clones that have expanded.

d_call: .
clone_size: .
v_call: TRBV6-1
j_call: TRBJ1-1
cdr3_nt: TGTGCCAGCAGTGAATTGTCCCGGAGAGCTTTCTTT
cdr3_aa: CASSELSRRAFF

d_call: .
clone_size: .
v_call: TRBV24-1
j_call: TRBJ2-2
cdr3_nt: TGTGCCACCAGTGATTCAGGTAATCCGAACACCGGGGAGCTGTTTTTT
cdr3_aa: CATSDSGNPNTGELFF

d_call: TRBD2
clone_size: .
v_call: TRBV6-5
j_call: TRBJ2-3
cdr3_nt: TGTGCCAGCAGGGCTAGCGGGAGGGCCGCAGATACGCAGTATTTT
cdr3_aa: CASRASGRAADTQYF

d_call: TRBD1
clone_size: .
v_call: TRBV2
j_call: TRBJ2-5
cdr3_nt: TGTGCCAGCAACTATGGGACAGGGGTCCAAGAGACCCAGTACTTC
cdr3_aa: CASNYGTGVQETQYF

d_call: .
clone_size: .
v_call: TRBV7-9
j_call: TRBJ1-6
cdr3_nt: TGTGCCAGCAGCAGACAGATGGCAGGATCACCCCTCCACTTT
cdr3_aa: CASSRQMAGSPLHF

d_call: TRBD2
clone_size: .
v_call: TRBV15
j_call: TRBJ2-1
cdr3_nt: TGTGCCACCAGCAGAGAGGCGGCTAGCGGGGGGCGGACGGGGAATGAGCAGTTCTTC
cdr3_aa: CATSREAASGGRTGNEQFF

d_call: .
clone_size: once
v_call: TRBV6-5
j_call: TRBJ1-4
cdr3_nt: TGTGCCAGCAGTCTGTCCCGGGATGAAAAACTGTTTTTT
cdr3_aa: CASSLSRDEKLFF

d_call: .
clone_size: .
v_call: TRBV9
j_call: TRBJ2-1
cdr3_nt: TGTGCCAGCAGCGTAGGAGGGGGGGTAGACAATGAGCAGTTCTTC
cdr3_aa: CASSVGGGVDNEQFF

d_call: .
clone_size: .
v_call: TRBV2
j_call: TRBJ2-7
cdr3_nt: TGTGCCAGCGAGAGAGACGGGAGCTCCTACGAGCAGTACTTC
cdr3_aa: CASERDGSSYEQYF

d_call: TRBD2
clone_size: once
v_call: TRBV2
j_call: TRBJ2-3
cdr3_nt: TGTGCCAGCAGTGCTAGCGGGGCTGTAGATACGCAGTATTTT
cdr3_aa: CASSASGAVDTQYF

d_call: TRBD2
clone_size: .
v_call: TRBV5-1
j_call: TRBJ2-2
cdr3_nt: TGCGCCAGTAGACTAGCGGGAGGGCCAGGCGGGGAGCTGTTTTTT
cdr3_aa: CASRLAGGPGGELFF

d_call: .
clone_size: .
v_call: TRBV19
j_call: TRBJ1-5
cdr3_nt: TGTGCCAGTAGAAGCATAGACTATAGCAATCAGCCCCAGCATTTT
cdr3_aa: CASRSIDYSNQPQHF

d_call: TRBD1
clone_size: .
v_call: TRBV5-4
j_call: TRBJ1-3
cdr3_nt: TGTGCCAGCAGCTCTGGGACAGGGGGTGACACCATATATTTT
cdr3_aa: CASSSGTGGDTIYF

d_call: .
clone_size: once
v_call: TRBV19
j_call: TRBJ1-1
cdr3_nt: TGTGCCAGTACTCCGAGGGATACAGTGAACACTGAAGCTTTCTTT
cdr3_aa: CASTPRDTVNTEAFF

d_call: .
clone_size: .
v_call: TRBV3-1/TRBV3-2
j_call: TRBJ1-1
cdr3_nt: TGTGCCAGCAGCCAGGGGGCAGACACTGAAGCTTTCTTT
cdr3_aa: CASSQGADTEAFF

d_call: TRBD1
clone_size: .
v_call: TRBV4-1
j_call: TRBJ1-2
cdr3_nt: TGCGCCAGCAGCCATTCGGCAGGGGGCGAAATGCGAGGTAGAGGCTATGGCTACACCTTC
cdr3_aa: CASSHSAGGEMRGRGYGYTF

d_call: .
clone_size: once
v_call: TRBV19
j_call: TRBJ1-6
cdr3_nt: TGTGCCAGTAGTATTATGGCAGGGGCTGATAATTCACCCCTCCACTTT
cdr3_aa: CASSIMAGADNSPLHF

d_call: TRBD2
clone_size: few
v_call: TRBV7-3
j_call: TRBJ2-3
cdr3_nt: TGTGCCAGCAGCCCGCGGGCGGGGGGGGTGACAGATACGCAGTATTTT
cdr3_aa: CASSPRAGGVTDTQYF

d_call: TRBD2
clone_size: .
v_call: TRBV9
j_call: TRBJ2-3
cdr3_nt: TGTGCCAGCAGCGTAGCGGCTAGCGGGCCAGATACGCAGTATTTT
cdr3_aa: CASSVAASGPDTQYF

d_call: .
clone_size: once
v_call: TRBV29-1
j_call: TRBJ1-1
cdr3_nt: TGCAGCGCCCGTTTGGGGGGAGGGGTTGGAACTGAAGCTTTCTTT
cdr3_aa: CSARLGGGVGTEAFF

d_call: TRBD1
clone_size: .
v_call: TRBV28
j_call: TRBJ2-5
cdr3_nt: TGTGCCAGCAGTTTCCGGGACAGGGTAGGAGAGACCCAGTACTTC
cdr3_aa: CASSFRDRVGETQYF

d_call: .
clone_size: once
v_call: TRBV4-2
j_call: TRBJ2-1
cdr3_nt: TGTGCCAGCACCCGAGGGGGAGGGGCCAACAATGAGCAGTTCTTC
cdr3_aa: CASTRGGGANNEQFF

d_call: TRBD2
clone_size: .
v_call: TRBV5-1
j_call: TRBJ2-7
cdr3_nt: TGCGCCAGCAGCAAAGGACTAGCGGAGCCTGTGGAGCAGTACTTC
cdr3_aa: CASSKGLAEPVEQYF

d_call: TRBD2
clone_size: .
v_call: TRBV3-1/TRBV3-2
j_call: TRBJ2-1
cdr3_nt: TGTGCCAGCAGCCTCCACCTCGGGACTAGCGGGAACAATGAGCAGTTCTTC
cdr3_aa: CASSLHLGTSGNNEQFF

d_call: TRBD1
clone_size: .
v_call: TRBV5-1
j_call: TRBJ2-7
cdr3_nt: TGCGCCAGCAGTCTAGGCGCGGGACAGGGGAAATACGAGCAGTACTTC
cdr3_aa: CASSLGAGQGKYEQYF

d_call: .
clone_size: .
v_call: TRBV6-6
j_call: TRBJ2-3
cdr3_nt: TGTGCCAGCAGTTACACCAGACAGAGCACAGATACGCAGTATTTT
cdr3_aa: CASSYTRQSTDTQYF

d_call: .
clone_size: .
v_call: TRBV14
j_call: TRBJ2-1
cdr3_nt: TGTGCCAGCAGCCAAGATGTTACAGTTTACAATGAGCAGTTCTTC
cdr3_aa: CASSQDVTVYNEQFF

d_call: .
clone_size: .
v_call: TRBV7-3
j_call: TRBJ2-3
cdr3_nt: TGTGCCAGCTCCTGGGGCAACACAGATACGCAGTATTTT
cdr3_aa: CASSWGNTDTQYF

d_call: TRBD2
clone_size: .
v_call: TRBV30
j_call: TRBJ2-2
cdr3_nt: TGTGCCTGGACTAGCGGTAACACCGGGGAGCTGTTTTTT
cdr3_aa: CAWTSGNTGELFF